These 26 T cell receptor beta chains share one sample of origin, sequenced in a study of low-dose radiotherapy and immunotherapy resistance in tumors. Documented time point: before trial treatment. First-strand cDNA relied on TRAV- and TRBV-specific primers spanning alpha and beta chains. TCR amplification used roughly 20 PCR cycles, a constant-region primer and a V-primer adapter. TCRdb re-called the reads with MiXCR, one entry per CDR3 protein. Of about 60,000 distinct CDR3 sequences listed, 20% to 25% are singletons. Material: PBMCs, obtained before treatment. All receptors come from a male donor with prostate cancer.

This clonotype came up many times. This sequence joins TRBV2 and TRBJ1-5, with D uncertain. In germline, CDR1 is SNHLY, CDR2 FYNNEI. With 6 bases removed from V and 2 bases from J, the gap between germline ends came to 8 bases. The CDR3 runs 13 residues. The CDR3 nucleotides are TGTGCCAGCAGGATTACAGGCAATCAGCCCCAGCATTTT. Translating it yields CASRITGNQPQHF.

Concerning this clonotype itself: With a far larger clone one base away, a read error is the likely cause. This sequence joins TRBV12-3 or TRBV12-4 and TRBJ2-1; 7 bases agree with TRBD1. J gave up 10 bases and V 3 bases, and 9 bases lay outside the gene matches. CDR3 size: 14 residues. The CDR3 DNA reads as TGTGCCAGCAGTTTTCTGCACAGGGGCTACGAGCAGTTCTTC. It translates to CASSFLHRGYEQFF.

This clonotype is termed medium-sized. The chain joins TRBV28 to TRBJ2-1; TRBD2 agrees at 7 bases. The germline V gene encodes CDR1 MDHEN and CDR2 SYDVKM. With V trimmed by 10 bases and J by 6 bases, 18 bases remained unmatched. The CDR3 length is 16 residues. CDR3 region: CATAARTSGIGNEQFF. DNA for the CDR3: TGTGCCACAGCCGCTAGGACCAGCGGGATAGGCAATGAGCAGTTCTTC.

In its sample, this clonotype was seen many times. The chain links TRBV18 to TRBJ1-1; D may be TRBD1 (6 bases). Germline V gives CDR1 KGHSH, CDR2 LQKENI. Trimming cost V 4 bases and J 4 bases, with 13 bases left between them. CDR3 length: 14 residues. DNA of the CDR3: TGTGCCAGCTCACTTTTCAGGGGAGGCACTGAAGCTTTCTTT. The encoded protein is CASSLFRGGTEAFF.

The table lists this clonotype with many counts. This sequence joins TRBV10-3 and TRBJ1-2, with D unclear. Trimming left V 11 bases short and J 2 bases short, with 12 bases between. The CDR3 extends over 12 amino acids. Germline V gene lookup returns CDR1 ENHRY and CDR2 SYGVKD. In DNA form, the CDR3 reads TGTGCCGTTAGCGACGGGAACTATGGCTACACCTTC. It is translated as CAVSDGNYGYTF.

CDR3 amino acids: CASNGAGANVLTF. The CDR3 bases are TGTGCCAGCAACGGAGCTGGGGCCAACGTCCTGACTTTC. This chain connects TRBV6-2 or TRBV6-3 to TRBJ2-6, with D unresolved. The CDR3 is 13 amino acids. The germline CDR1 and CDR2 sequences are MNHEY and SVGEGT. Trimming shortened V by 7 bases and J by 2 bases, and 6 bases separated the two germline ends.

A note on this clonotype: It is unclear where the CDR3 begins or ends on the DNA, so no DNA is shown, and the CDR3 is as TCRdb lists it. The chain joins TRBV11-2 to TRBJ1-6; the DNA was not compared with TRBD1, the D call given in the table. The V gene's germline CDR1 is SGHAT and CDR2 FQNNGV. Including both end residues, the CDR3 is 22 amino acids long. CDR3 in amino acids: CASSFYICSASEPGRGGSPLHF.

This clonotype was observed at least ten times. The chain combines TRBV6-1 with TRBJ1-3; D gene uncertain. In germline, CDR1 is MNHNS, CDR2 SASEGT. Trimming took 5 bases from V and 2 from J, leaving 7 bases between them. The CDR3 runs 13 residues. CDR3 nucleotide sequence: TGTGCCAGCAGTTCGGTCCCTGGAAACACCATATATTTT. Translating gives CASSSVPGNTIYF.

The table lists this clonotype with many counts. V is TRBV7-7 and J is TRBJ2-7, with TRBD2 matching over 8 bases. Germline assignment: CDR1 SSHAT and CDR2 FNYEAQ (reference sequence). The CDR3 runs to 15 residues. V lost 1 base to trimming and J lost 1 base; unmatched junction nucleotides: 3. This chain's CDR3 is CASSLGAGESYEQYF. In DNA, the CDR3 is TGTGCCAGCAGCTTAGGAGCGGGAGAGTCCTACGAGCAGTACTTC.

This clonotype has at least ten counts. The CDR3 DNA reads as TGCGCCAGCAGCTTGAGGGCGGACACTGAAGCTTTCTTT. It encodes CASSLRADTEAFF. The chain joins TRBV5-1 to TRBJ1-1; D is unresolved. CDR3 length: 13 residues. Germline CDR1 and CDR2: SGHRS and YFSETQ. The V gene lost 1 base and the J gene lost 3 bases, with 7 bases spanning the gap.

In its sample, this clonotype was seen a few times. V is TRBV9 and J is TRBJ1-5; D uncertain. Trimming left V 0 bases short and J 2 bases short, with 6 bases between. The germline gives CDR1 SGDLS, CDR2 YYNGEE. There are 14 residues in the CDR3. CDR3 coding DNA: TGTGCCAGCAGCGTAGGTAGGGGCAATCAGCCCCAGCATTTT. Translation gives CASSVGRGNQPQHF.

The chain links TRBV5-6 to TRBJ2-5; perhaps TRBD2 as D (5 bases). The germline V and J ends were trimmed by 2 bases and 4 bases, with 15 bases remaining between them. Germline CDR1 SGHDT, CDR2 YYEEEE. The CDR3 totals 15 residues. The CDR3 DNA sequence: TGTGCCAGCAGCTTACCAGCGGTAGGACGAGAGACCCAGTACTTC. Its translation: CASSLPAVGRETQYF.

This chain links TRBV5-5 with TRBJ1-1; weak D call: TRBD1 (5 bases). The CDR3 is 14 residues long. Trimming cost V 0 bases and J 1 base, with 7 bases left between them. Germline-derived CDR1 and CDR2 are SGHKS and YYEKEE (reference sequence). Written as DNA, the CDR3 is TGTGCCAGCAGCTTGGCCACAGGGAACACTGAAGCTTTCTTT. Translated: CASSLATGNTEAFF.

This clonotype was found many times. V usage is TRBV10-2 and J usage is TRBJ1-2, with 8 bases identical to TRBD1. Germline V gene data show CDR1 as WSHSY and CDR2 as SAAADI. V lost 6 bases to trimming and J lost 1 base; unmatched junction nucleotides: 4. The CDR3 runs 14 residues. DNA of the CDR3: TGCGCCAGCAGCGGGACAGGTGGTAACTATGGCTACACCTTC. It is translated as CASSGTGGNYGYTF.

This clonotype was seen repeatedly, ten times or more. This chain uses TRBV28 with TRBJ1-2; D is ambiguous. Germline V gene sequence: CDR1 MDHEN, CDR2 SYDVKM. The CDR3 is made up of 11 amino acids. Trimming cost V 6 bases and J 4 bases, with 6 bases left between them. The DNA of the CDR3 is TGTGCCAGCAGCTCGACCTATGGCTACACCTTC. It specifies CASSSTYGYTF.

This clonotype was picked up a small number of times. This sequence joins TRBV9 and TRBJ2-7; maybe TRBD2 (5 bases). Germline V gene lookup returns CDR1 SGDLS and CDR2 YYNGEE. Trimming shortened V by 0 bases and J by 1 base, and 8 bases separated the two germline ends. There are 14 residues in the CDR3. CDR3 loop: CASSVGAGSYEQYF. The DNA for the CDR3 is TGTGCCAGCAGCGTAGGCGCGGGTTCCTACGAGCAGTACTTC.

The sample holds many counts of this clonotype. The V gene is TRBV10-3, the J gene TRBJ2-2, with D unclear. V was trimmed by 10 bases and J by 3 bases, leaving 15 bases between them. Germline CDR1 reads ENHRY; CDR2 reads SYGVKD. This CDR3 is built from 14 residues. In DNA form, the CDR3 reads TGTGCCACTAAGTCCACGGCGGACACCGGGGAGCTGTTTTTT. Protein product: CATKSTADTGELFF.

Comment on this clonotype: One end of the junction fails to match germline, which may point to a read error. The chain uses TRBV5-1 and TRBJ2-5; TRBD2 aligns across 8 bases. Germline V gene lookup returns CDR1 SGHRS and CDR2 YFSETQ. The CDR3 has 16 residues. CDR3 amino acids: CASSLGGGRTQETQYF. DNA for the CDR3: TGTGCCAGCAGCTTGGGCGGCGGGAGGACCCAAGAGACCCAGTACTTC.

This clonotype came up many times. Here the CDR3 DNA reads TGCAGTGCTAGTGAGCAGTTCTTC. It translates to CSASEQFF. The chain couples TRBV20-1 to TRBJ2-1, with no clear D. Germline lookup yields CDR1 DFQATT and CDR2 SNEGSKA (reference sequence). The V end lost 3 bases, the J end lost 9 bases, and 0 bases lay between the germline ends. The CDR3 consists of 8 residues.

Many counts were recorded for this clonotype. The CDR3 loop reads CASSSRVSTEAFF. The CDR3 nucleotides read TGTGCCAGTAGTTCCAGGGTTAGCACTGAAGCTTTCTTT. V is TRBV19 and J is TRBJ1-1; TRBD1 is a possible D gene (5 bases). Germline-derived CDR1 and CDR2 are LNHDA and SQIVND (reference sequence). Between the trimmed V and J ends, which lost 5 bases and 4 bases, there was a span of 11 bases. The CDR3 has 13 residues.

This clonotype has more than one count but fewer than ten. The chain links TRBV6-2 or TRBV6-3 to TRBJ1-3; possibly TRBD1 for D (5 bases). Germline values: CDR1 MNHEY, CDR2 SVGEGT. The CDR3 consists of 19 residues. Trimming left V 0 bases short and J 0 bases short, with 18 bases between. The CDR3 region has the DNA TGTGCCAGCAGTTACTCGACGGATGGACGGGACCTCTCTGGAAACACCATATATTTT. Amino acids: CASSYSTDGRDLSGNTIYF.

The CDR3 DNA reads TGTGCCAGCAGTCCCGGGACTAGCGGGAGCTATGAGCAGTTCTTC. It is translated as CASSPGTSGSYEQFF. This chain joins TRBV28 and TRBJ2-1; 14 nucleotides align to TRBD2. The germline V gene encodes CDR1 MDHEN and CDR2 SYDVKM. V was pared by 5 bases and J by 8 bases, with 5 bases of the junction left unmatched. The CDR3 length is 15 residues.

Note on this clonotype: A far larger clone is a single base away, which makes a read error likely. The CDR3 sequence: CASSLTSGGHNEQFF. CDR3 DNA: TGTGCCAGCAGCTTGACTAGCGGGGGCCACAATGAGCAGTTCTTC. This chain joins TRBV11-3 and TRBJ2-1, with 12 bases identical to TRBD2. V shed 3 bases and J 5 bases; nucleotides not matched to a gene: 2. This CDR3 contains 15 residues. Germline V gives CDR1 SGHNT, CDR2 YENEEA.

Many counts were recorded for this clonotype. The genes are TRBV7-9 and TRBJ2-7, with 10 bases fitting TRBD2. The length of the CDR3 is 14 residues. Germline CDR1 and CDR2: SEHNR and FQNEAQ (reference sequence). J was trimmed by 4 bases and V by 4 bases; bases with no gene match: 4. This CDR3 reads CASSSGTSEYEQYF. The DNA for the CDR3 is TGTGCCAGCAGCTCCGGGACTAGCGAGTACGAGCAGTACTTC. The variable domain in full, with the rest retrieved from reference TRBV7-9 and TRBJ2-7, is DTGVSQNPRHKITKRGQNVTFRCDPISEHNRLYWYRQTLGQGPEFLTYFQNEAQLEKSRLLSDRFSAERPKGSFSTLEIQRTEQGDSAMYLCASSSGTSEYEQYFGPGTRLTVT.

V gene TRBV5-1 combines with J gene TRBJ2-1; 8 nucleotides agree with TRBD2. This CDR3 has 16 residues. Germline CDR1 is SGHRS and CDR2 is YFSETQ. After removal of 2 bases from V and 5 bases from J, the junction contained 9 bases not matched to a gene. The CDR3 sequence: CASSFGGLASNNEQFF. For the CDR3, the DNA is TGCGCCAGCAGCTTTGGCGGACTAGCCTCTAACAATGAGCAGTTCTTC.

This clonotype has just a few counts. J is TRBJ1-2 and V is TRBV30; D is unclear. Trimming pared 1 base from V and 6 bases from J, leaving 15 bases between. This CDR3 contains 14 residues. Germline lookup yields CDR1 GTSNPN and CDR2 SVGIG (reference sequence). The CDR3 nucleotides are TGTGCCTGGAGTGGAGTTCGGGGAACGGATGGCTACACCTTC. Translation: CAWSGVRGTDGYTF.